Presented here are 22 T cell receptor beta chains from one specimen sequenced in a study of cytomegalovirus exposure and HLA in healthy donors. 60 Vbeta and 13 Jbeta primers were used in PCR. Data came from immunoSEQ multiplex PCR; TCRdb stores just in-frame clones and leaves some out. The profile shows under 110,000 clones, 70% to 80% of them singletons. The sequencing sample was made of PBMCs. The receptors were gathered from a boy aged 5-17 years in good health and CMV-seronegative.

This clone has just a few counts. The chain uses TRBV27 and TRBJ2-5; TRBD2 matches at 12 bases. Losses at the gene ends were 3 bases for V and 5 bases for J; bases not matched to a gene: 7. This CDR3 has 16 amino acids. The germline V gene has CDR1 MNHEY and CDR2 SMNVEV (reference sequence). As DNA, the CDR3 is TGTGCCAGCAGTTTCACCGGGACTAGCGGGTGGGAGACCCAGTACTTC. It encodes CASSFTGTSGWETQYF.

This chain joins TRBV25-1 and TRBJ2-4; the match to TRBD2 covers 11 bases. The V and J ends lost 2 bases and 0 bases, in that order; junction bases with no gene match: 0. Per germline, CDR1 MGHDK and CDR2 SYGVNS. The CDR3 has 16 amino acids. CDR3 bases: TGTGCCAGCAGTGAAGGACTAGCGGGAGCCAAAAACATTCAGTACTTC. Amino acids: CASSEGLAGAKNIQYF. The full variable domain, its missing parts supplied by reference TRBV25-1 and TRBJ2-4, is EADIYQTPRYLVIGTGKKITLECSQTMGHDKMYWYQQDPGMELHLIHYSYGVNSTEKGDLSSESTVSRIRTEHFPLTLESARPSHTSQYLCASSEGLAGAKNIQYFGAGTRLSVL.

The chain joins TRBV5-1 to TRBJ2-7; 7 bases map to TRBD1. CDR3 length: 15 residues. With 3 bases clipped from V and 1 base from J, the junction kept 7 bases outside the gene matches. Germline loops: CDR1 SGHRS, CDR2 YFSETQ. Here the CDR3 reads CASSYSGTASYEQYF. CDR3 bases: TGCGCCAGCAGCTACTCCGGGACAGCTTCCTACGAGCAGTACTTC.

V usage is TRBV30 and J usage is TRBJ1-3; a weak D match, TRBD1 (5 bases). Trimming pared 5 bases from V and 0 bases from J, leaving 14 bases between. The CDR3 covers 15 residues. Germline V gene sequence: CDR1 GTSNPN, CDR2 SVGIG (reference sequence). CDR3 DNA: TGTGCCTGGGGGTCCGGGGGGAGCTCTGGAAACACCATATATTTT. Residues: CAWGSGGSSGNTIYF.

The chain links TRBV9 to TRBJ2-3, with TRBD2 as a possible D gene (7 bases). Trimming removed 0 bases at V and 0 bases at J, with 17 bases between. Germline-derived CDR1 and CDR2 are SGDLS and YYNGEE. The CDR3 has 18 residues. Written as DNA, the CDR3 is TGTGCCAGCAGCGTAGGGGGTGGGGGGGCACTTAGCACAGATACGCAGTATTTT. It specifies CASSVGGGGALSTDTQYF.

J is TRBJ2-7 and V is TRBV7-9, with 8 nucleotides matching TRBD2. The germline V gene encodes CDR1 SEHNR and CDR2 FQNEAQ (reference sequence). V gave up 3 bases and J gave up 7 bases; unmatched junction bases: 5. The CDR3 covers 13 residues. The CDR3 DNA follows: TGTGCCAGCAGCTTTTTCGGGGGGGCGGAGCAGTACTTC. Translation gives CASSFFGGAEQYF.

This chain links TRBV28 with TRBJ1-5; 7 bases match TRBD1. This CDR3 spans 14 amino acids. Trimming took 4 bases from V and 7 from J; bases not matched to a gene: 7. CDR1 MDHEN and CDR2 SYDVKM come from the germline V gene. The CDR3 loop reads CASSSGQRFQPQHF. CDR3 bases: TGTGCCAGCAGTTCGGGACAGCGGTTCCAGCCCCAGCATTTT.

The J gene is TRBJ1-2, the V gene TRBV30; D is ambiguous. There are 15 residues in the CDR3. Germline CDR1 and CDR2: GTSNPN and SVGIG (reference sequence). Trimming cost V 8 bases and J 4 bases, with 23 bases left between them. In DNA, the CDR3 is TGTGCCGGGGTAAGAGCAGGACGGACTATCTATGGCTACACCTTC. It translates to CAGVRAGRTIYGYTF.

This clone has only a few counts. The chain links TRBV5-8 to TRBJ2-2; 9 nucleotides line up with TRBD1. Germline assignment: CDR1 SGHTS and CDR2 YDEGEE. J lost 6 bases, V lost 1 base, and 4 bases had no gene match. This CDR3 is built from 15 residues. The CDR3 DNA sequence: TGTGCCAGCAGCTTGCGGACAGGGGCGTCCGGGGAGCTGTTTTTT. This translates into CASSLRTGASGELFF.

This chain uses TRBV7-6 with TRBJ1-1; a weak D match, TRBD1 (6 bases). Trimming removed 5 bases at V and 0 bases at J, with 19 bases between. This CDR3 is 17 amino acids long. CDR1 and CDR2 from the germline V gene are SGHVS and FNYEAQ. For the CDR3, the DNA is TGTGCCAGCAGCAACCGGGACACTGGTTTAATGAACACTGAAGCTTTCTTT. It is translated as CASSNRDTGLMNTEAFF.

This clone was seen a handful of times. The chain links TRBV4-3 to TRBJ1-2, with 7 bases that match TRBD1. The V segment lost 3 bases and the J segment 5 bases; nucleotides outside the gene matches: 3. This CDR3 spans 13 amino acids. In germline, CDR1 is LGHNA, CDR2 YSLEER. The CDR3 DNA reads TGCGCCAGCAGCCAGGAGACAGGGTATGGCTACACCTTC. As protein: CASSQETGYGYTF.

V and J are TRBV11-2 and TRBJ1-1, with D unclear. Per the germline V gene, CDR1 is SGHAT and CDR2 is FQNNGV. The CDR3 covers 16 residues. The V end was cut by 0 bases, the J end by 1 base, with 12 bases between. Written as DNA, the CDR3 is TGTGCCAGCAGCTTAGATGGCTTGGCGGGGAACACTGAAGCTTTCTTT. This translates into CASSLDGLAGNTEAFF.

CDR3 loop: CATSRGGQYNEQFF. The CDR3 DNA sequence: TGTGCCACCAGCAGGGGTGGACAGTACAATGAGCAGTTCTTC. The rearrangement links TRBV15 to TRBJ2-1, with D maybe TRBD1 (6 bases). The CDR3 runs to 14 residues. Germline CDR1 and CDR2: LNHNV and YYDKDF (reference sequence). The V end was cut by 3 bases, the J end by 4 bases, with 10 bases between. Complete variable domain (other parts from reference TRBV15 and TRBJ2-1): DAMVIQNPRYQVTQFGKPVTLSCSQTLNHNVMYWYQQKSSQAPKLLFHYYDKDFNNEADTPDNFQSRRPNTSFCFLDIRSPGLGDTAMYLCATSRGGQYNEQFFGPGTRLTVL.

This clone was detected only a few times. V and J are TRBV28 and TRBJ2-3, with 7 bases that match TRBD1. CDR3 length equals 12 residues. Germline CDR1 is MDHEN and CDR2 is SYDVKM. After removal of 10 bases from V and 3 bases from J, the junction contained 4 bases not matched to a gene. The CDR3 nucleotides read TGTGCCACCCGACAGGGAACAGATACGCAGTATTTT. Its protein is CATRQGTDTQYF.

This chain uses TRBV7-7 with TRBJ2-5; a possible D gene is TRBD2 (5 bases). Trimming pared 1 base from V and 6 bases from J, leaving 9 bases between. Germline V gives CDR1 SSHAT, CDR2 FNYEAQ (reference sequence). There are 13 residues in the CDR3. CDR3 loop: CASSLVPSQTQYF. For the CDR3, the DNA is TGTGCCAGCAGCTTAGTTCCTAGCCAGACCCAGTACTTC.

The CDR3 reads CSVAGGGGNNEQFF. CDR3 DNA: TGCAGCGTTGCTGGCGGGGGGGGGAACAATGAGCAGTTCTTC. The rearrangement links TRBV29-1 to TRBJ2-1; 9 nucleotides align to TRBD2. The junction had 6 bases not matched to a gene; V was cut back by 4 bases and J by 5 bases. The CDR3 runs to 14 residues. CDR1 and CDR2 (germline): SQVTM, ANQGSEA.

The CDR3 spells CASNRGSGNTIYF. CDR3 nucleotide sequence: TGTGCCAGCAATCGAGGCTCTGGAAACACCATATATTTT. This sequence joins TRBV2 and TRBJ1-3, with D uncertain. V was shortened by 7 bases and J by 0 bases, with 7 bases between the two germline ends. The germline V gene encodes CDR1 SNHLY and CDR2 FYNNEI. CDR3 length equals 13 residues.

CDR3 bases: TGTGCCACCAGCAGAGATCCGGGACAGGGGACCTACGAGCAGTACTTC. Amino acid sequence: CATSRDPGQGTYEQYF. The chain links TRBV15 to TRBJ2-7; TRBD1 matches 10 bases. The CDR3 sequence is 16 residues long. Trimming removed 0 bases from V and 2 bases from J; junction bases left unmatched: 4. Germline V lookup: CDR1 LNHNV, CDR2 YYDKDF (reference sequence).

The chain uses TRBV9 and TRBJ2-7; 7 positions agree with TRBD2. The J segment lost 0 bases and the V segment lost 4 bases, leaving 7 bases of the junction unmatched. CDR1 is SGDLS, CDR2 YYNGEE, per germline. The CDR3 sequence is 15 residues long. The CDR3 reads CASSPQAGLSYEQYF. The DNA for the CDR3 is TGTGCCAGCAGCCCCCAAGCGGGGCTCTCCTACGAGCAGTACTTC.

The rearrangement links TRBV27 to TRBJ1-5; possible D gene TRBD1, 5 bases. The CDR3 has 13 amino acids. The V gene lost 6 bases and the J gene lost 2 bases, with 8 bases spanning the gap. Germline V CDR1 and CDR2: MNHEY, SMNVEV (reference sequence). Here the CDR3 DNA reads TGTGCCAGCAGCCAACAGGGCAATCAGCCCCAGCATTTT. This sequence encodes CASSQQGNQPQHF.

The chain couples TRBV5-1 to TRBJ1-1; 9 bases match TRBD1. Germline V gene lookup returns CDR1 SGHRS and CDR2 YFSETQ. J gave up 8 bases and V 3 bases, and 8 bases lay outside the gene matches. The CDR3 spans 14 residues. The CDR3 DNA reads TGCGCCAGCAGCTCACAGGGGGCAGGATCCGAAGCTTTCTTT. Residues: CASSSQGAGSEAFF.

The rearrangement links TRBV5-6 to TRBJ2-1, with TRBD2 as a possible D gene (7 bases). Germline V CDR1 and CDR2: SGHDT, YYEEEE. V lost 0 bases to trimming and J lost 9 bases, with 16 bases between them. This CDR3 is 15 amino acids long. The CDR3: CASSLGGGNELEQFF. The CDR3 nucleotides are TGTGCCAGCAGCTTGGGGGGGGGCAACGAGCTTGAGCAGTTCTTC. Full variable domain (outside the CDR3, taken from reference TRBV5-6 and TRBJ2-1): DAGVTQSPTHLIKTRGQQVTLRCSPKSGHDTVSWYQQALGQGPQFIFQYYEEEERQRGNFPDRFSGHQFPNYSSELNVNALLLGDSALYLCASSLGGGNELEQFFGPGTRLTVL.